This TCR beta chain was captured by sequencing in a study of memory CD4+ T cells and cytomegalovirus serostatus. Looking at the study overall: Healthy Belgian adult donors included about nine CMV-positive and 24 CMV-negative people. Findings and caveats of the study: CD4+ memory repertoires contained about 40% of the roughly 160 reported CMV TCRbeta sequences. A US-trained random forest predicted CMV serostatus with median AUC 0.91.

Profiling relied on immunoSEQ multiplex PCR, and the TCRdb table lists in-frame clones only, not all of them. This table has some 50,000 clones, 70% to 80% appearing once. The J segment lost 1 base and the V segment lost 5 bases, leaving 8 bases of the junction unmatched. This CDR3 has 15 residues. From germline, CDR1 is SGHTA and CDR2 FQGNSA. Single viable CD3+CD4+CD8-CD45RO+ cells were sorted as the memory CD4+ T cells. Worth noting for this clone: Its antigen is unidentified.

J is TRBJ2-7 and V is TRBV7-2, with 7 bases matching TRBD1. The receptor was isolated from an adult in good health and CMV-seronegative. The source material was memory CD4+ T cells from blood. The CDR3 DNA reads TGTGCCAGCAGCGGACGACAGGGTCGGTCCTACGAGCAGTACTTC. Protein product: CASSGRQGRSYEQYF.